A selection of T cell receptor beta chains follows, all from one sample in a study of cytomegalovirus exposure and HLA in healthy donors. The repertoire was sequenced with immunoSEQ multiplex PCR; TCRdb's copy has only in-frame clones and lacks some. The table shows some 180,000 clones, with around 79% occurring only once. Sequenced material: PBMCs. Receptors were obtained from a woman aged 25 to 39 in good health and CMV-seropositive. The CDR3 runs from the conserved cysteine through the conserved F or W. A D gene is named only where the DNA matches it firmly. Some rows mark clone size as missing; the rest say once, few, many or name a class of expanded clone.

V,size,D,J,CDR3,DNA
TRBV5-4,.,.,TRBJ2-1,CASARGTYNEQFF,TGTGCCAGCGCCCGGGGGACCTACAATGAGCAGTTCTTC
TRBV21-1,.,.,TRBJ2-3,CASCTSGSGADTQYF,TGTGCCAGCTGTACTAGCGGGAGTGGCGCAGATACGCAGTATTTT
TRBV18,.,TRBD1,TRBJ1-1,CASHRGWGTEAFF,TGTGCCAGCCACAGGGGCTGGGGGACTGAAGCTTTCTTT
TRBV6-1,.,TRBD1,TRBJ1-5,CASSEVLNRGHSNQPQHF,TGTGCCAGCAGTGAAGTGCTTAACAGGGGCCATAGCAATCAGCCCCAGCATTTT
TRBV11-3,once,.,TRBJ1-1,CASSLGVNTEAFF,TGTGCCAGCAGCTTAGGCGTGAACACTGAAGCTTTCTTT
TRBV10-1,.,.,TRBJ1-5,CASRDKSWNQPQHF,TGCGCCAGCAGGGACAAGTCTTGGAATCAGCCCCAGCATTTT
TRBV4-3,.,.,TRBJ1-2,CASSQDLQYGYTF,TGCGCCAGCAGCCAAGATCTTCAGTATGGCTACACCTTC
TRBV30,.,TRBD1,TRBJ2-7,CACKTGQRGPSSYEQYF,TGTGCCTGCAAGACGGGACAGCGCGGGCCAAGCTCCTACGAGCAGTACTTC
TRBV2,.,.,TRBJ2-7,CASSEALLNTYEQYF,TGTGCCAGCAGTGAAGCGCTCCTGAACACCTACGAGCAGTACTTC
TRBV11-3,.,TRBD2,TRBJ2-1,CASSSRTSGPQDNEQFF,TGTGCCAGCAGCTCTCGGACTAGCGGGCCTCAAGACAATGAGCAGTTCTTC
TRBV15,few,.,TRBJ1-2,CATSPFRGGDLDSFYGYTF,TGTGCCACCAGCCCCTTTAGGGGGGGGGATCTTGATAGTTTCTATGGCTACACCTTC
TRBV18,.,.,TRBJ2-7,CASSLDGGTYEQYF,TGTGCCAGCTCACTAGACGGCGGGACCTACGAGCAGTACTTC
TRBV2,few,.,TRBJ1-1,CASSEMGHEAFF,TGTGCCAGCAGTGAAATGGGACACGAAGCTTTCTTT
TRBV27,.,TRBD2,TRBJ2-7,CASSLSGRNEQYF,TGTGCCAGCAGTCTTAGCGGGAGAAACGAGCAGTACTTC
TRBV9,.,TRBD2,TRBJ2-1,CASSSLLAGVWEQFF,TGTGCCAGCAGCTCCCTACTAGCGGGGGTATGGGAGCAGTTCTTC
TRBV21-1,.,.,TRBJ2-1,CASSPRARSGCSYNEQFF,TGTGCCAGCAGCCCACGGGCCCGCTCGGGATGCTCCTACAATGAGCAGTTCTTC
TRBV7-9,.,TRBD1,TRBJ1-2,CASSLWMRDRDDGYTF,TGTGCCAGCAGCTTATGGATGCGGGACAGGGACGATGGCTACACCTTC
TRBV2,.,.,TRBJ2-1,CASVDSSYNEQFF,TGTGCCAGCGTTGACAGCTCCTACAATGAGCAGTTCTTC